Here is one T cell receptor (beta chain) with its context. Its target is not known. A read error may be the cause here, since a much bigger clone is one base away. The sample originates from a study of early T cells in non-severe SARS-CoV-2 infection. Study details: Chains were unpaired, as sequencing was done on bulk RNA from unsorted whole blood.

Individual cDNA molecules received unique molecular identifiers during library preparation. TCRdb reprocessed the 5' RACE reads via MiXCR and lists one record per CDR3 protein. Altogether roughly 26,000 distinct CDR3 sequences are present, around 5.5% being singletons, with the ten largest covering 3.5% to 4.5%. Points from the study as a whole: VDJdb matching skewed toward anti-spike CD8 responses, missing private and CD4 specificities.

Germline V CDR1 and CDR2: SQVTM, ANQGSEA. J was trimmed by 5 bases and V by 5 bases; bases with no gene match: 11. This CDR3 spans 16 amino acids. The receptor was isolated from an adult who was a healthcare worker with PCR-confirmed SARS-CoV-2 infection or an uninfected control (not recorded which). Material: whole blood. This chain uses TRBV29-1 with TRBJ2-3, with TRBD2 matching 12 bases. CDR3 DNA sequence: TGCAGCGTTAAGATGGGACTAGCGGGTCCCAGAGATACGCAGTATTTT. This sequence encodes CSVKMGLAGPRDTQYF.